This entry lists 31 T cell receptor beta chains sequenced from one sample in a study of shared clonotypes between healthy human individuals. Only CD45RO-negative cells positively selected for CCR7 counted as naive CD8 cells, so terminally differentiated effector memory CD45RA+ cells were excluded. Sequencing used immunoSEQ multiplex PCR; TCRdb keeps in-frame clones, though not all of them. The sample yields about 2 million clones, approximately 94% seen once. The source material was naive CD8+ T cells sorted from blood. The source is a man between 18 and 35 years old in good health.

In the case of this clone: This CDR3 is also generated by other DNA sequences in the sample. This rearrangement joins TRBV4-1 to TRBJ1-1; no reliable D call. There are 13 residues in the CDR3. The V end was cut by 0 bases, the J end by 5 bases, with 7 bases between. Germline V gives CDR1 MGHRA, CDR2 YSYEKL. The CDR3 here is CASSQDGETEAFF. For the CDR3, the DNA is TGCGCCAGCAGCCAAGACGGAGAAACTGAAGCTTTCTTT.

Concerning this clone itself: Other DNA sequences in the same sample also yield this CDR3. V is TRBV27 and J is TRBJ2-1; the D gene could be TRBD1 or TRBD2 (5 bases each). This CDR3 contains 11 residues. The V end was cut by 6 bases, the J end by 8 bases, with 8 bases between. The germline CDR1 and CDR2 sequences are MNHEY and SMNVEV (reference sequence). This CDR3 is CASSLGDEQFF. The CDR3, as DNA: TGTGCCAGCAGCTTGGGGGATGAGCAGTTCTTC.

CDR3 in amino acids: CSVALAGVGEQYF. In DNA form, the CDR3 reads TGCAGCGTTGCTCTAGCGGGAGTGGGCGAGCAGTACTTC. The rearrangement uses TRBV29-1 and TRBJ2-7, with 10 bases fitting TRBD2. This CDR3 region has 13 residues. The germline CDR1 and CDR2 sequences are SQVTM and ANQGSEA. The V gene end was trimmed by 4 bases and the J gene end by 6 bases; junction bases not matched to a gene: 6.

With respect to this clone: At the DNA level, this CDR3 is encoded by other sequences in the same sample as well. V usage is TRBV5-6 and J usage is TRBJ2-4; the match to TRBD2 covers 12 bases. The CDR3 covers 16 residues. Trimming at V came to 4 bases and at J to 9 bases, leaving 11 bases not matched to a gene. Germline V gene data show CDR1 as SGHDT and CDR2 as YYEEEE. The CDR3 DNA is TGTGCCAGCAGCCAGGGGCTAGCGGGAGGGCCGGGCATTCAGTACTTC. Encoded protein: CASSQGLAGGPGIQYF. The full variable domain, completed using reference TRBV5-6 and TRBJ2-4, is DAGVTQSPTHLIKTRGQQVTLRCSPKSGHDTVSWYQQALGQGPQFIFQYYEEEERQRGNFPDRFSGHQFPNYSSELNVNALLLGDSALYLCASSQGLAGGPGIQYFGAGTRLSVL.

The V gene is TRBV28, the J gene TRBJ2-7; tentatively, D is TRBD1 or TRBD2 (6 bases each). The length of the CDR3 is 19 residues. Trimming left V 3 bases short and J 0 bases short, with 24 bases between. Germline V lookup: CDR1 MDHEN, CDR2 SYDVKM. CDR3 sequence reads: CASSLNRLGGHSHSYEQYF. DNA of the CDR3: TGTGCCAGCAGTTTGAATAGGTTGGGGGGACACTCCCACTCCTACGAGCAGTACTTC.

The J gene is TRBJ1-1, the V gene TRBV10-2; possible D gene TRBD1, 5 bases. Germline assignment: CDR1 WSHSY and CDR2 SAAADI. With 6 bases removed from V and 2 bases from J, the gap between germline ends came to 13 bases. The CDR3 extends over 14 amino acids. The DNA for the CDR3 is TGCGCCAGCAGCCCACTGACAGACAACACTGAAGCTTTCTTT. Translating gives CASSPLTDNTEAFF.

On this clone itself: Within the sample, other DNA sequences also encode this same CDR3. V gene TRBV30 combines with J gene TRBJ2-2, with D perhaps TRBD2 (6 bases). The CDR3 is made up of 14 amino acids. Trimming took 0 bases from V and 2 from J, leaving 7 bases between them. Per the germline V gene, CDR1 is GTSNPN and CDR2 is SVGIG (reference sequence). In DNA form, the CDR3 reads TGTGCCTGGAGTGTCGGGGGAAACACCGGGGAGCTGTTTTTT. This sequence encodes CAWSVGGNTGELFF.

CDR3 residues: CASSYSASGYTDTQYF. CDR3 nucleotides: TGTGCCAGCAGTTACTCGGCTAGCGGATACACAGATACGCAGTATTTT. The chain carries TRBV6-6 and TRBJ2-3; TRBD2 agrees at 7 bases. Germline trimming cut 0 bases from V and 2 bases from J; bases unmatched to any gene: 5. This CDR3 has 16 residues. Germline CDR1 is MNHNY and CDR2 is SVGAGI (reference sequence).

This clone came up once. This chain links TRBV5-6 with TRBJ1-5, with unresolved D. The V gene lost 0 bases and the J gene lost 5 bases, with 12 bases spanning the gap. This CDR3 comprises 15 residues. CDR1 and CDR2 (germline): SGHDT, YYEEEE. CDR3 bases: TGTGCCAGCAGCTTGGCCGGGGAGGGTCATCAGCCCCAGCATTTT. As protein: CASSLAGEGHQPQHF.

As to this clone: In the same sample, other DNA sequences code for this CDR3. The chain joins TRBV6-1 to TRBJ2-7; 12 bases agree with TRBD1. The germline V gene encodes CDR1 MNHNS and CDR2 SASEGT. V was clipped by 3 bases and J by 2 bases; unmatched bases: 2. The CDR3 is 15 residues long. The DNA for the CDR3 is TGTGCCAGCAGTGAGGGACAGGGGGCCCCCTACGAGCAGTACTTC. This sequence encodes CASSEGQGAPYEQYF.

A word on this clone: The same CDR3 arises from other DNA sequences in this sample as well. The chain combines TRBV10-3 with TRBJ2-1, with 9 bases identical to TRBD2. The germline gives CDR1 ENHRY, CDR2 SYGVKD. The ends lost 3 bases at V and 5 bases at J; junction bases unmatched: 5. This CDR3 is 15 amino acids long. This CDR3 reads CAISEWLAGHNEQFF. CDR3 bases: TGTGCCATCAGTGAATGGCTAGCGGGGCACAATGAGCAGTTCTTC.

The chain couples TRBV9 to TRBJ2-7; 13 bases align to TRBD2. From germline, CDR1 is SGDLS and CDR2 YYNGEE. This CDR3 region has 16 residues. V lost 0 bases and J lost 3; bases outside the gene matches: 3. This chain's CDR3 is CASSVGTSGSLYEQYF. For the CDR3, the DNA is TGTGCCAGCAGCGTAGGGACTAGCGGGAGCCTCTACGAGCAGTACTTC.

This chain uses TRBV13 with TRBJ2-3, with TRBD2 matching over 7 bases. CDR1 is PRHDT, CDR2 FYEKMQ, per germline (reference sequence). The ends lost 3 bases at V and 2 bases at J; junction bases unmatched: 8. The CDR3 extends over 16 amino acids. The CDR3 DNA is TGTGCCAGCAGCTTTTCAGCGGGACCTATCACAGATACGCAGTATTTT. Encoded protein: CASSFSAGPITDTQYF.

The CDR3 region is CASSLVGLAGAIYEQYF. Here the CDR3 DNA reads TGTGCCAGCAGCTTAGTGGGACTAGCGGGCGCAATCTACGAGCAGTACTTC. This chain links TRBV7-2 with TRBJ2-7, with TRBD2 identical over 12 bases. V lost 1 base and J lost 3; bases outside the gene matches: 7. Germline V CDR1 and CDR2: SGHTA, FQGNSA. This CDR3 is built from 17 residues.

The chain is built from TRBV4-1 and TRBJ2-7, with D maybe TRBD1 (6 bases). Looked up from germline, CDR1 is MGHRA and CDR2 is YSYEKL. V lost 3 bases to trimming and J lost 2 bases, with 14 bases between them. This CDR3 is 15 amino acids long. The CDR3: CASSHTGWAAYEQYF. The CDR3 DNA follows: TGCGCCAGCAGCCACACAGGGTGGGCTGCCTACGAGCAGTACTTC.

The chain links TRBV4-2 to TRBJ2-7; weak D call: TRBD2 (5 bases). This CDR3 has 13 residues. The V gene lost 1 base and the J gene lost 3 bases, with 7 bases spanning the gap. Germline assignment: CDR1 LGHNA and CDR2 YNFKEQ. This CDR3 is CASSQVGDYEQYF. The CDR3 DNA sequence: TGTGCCAGCAGCCAAGTGGGAGACTACGAGCAGTACTTC.

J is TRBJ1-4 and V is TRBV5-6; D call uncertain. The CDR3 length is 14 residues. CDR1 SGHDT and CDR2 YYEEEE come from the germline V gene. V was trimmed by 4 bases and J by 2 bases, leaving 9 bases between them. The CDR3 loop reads CASSVPATNEKLFF. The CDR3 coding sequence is TGTGCCAGCAGCGTCCCGGCCACTAATGAAAAACTGTTTTTT.

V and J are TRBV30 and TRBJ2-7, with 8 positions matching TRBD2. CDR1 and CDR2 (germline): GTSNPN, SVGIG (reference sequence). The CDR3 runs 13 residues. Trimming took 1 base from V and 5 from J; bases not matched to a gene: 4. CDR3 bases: TGTGCCTGGAGTGGAGCGGGAGACAACGAGCAGTACTTC. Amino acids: CAWSGAGDNEQYF.

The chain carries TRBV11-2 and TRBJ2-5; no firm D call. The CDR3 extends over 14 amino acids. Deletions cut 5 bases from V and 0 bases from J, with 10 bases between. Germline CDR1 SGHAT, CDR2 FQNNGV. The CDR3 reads CASSLTRNQETQYF. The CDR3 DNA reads TGTGCCAGCAGCCTAACACGGAACCAAGAGACCCAGTACTTC.

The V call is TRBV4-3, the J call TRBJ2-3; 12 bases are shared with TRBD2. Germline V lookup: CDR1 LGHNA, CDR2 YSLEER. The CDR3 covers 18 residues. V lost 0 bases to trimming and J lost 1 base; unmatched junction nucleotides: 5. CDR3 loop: CASSQDRPSGRGTDTQYF. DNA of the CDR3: TGCGCCAGCAGCCAAGATCGGCCTAGCGGGAGGGGCACAGATACGCAGTATTTT.

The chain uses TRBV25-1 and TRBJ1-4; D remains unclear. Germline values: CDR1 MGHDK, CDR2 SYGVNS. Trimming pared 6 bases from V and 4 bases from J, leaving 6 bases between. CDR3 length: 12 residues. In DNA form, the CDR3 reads TGTGCCAGCAGGGTTAGTAATGAAAAACTGTTTTTT. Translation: CASRVSNEKLFF.

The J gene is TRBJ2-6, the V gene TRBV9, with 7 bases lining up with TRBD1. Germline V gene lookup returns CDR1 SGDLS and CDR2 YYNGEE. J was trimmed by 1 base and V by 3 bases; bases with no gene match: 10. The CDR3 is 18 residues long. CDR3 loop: CASSGGQTERSGANVLTF. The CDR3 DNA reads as TGTGCCAGCAGCGGGGGACAGACGGAGAGATCTGGGGCCAACGTCCTGACTTTC.

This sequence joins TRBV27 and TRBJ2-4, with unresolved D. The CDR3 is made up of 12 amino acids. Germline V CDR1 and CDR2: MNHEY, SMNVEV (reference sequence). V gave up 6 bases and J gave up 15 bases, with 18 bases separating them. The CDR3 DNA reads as TGTGCCAGCAGCCCGACTGGCGCAGAACCGTACTTC. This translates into CASSPTGAEPYF.

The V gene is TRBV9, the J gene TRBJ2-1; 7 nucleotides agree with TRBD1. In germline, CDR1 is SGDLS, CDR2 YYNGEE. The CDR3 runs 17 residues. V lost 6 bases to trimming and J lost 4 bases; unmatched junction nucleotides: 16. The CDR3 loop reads CASTKNRDSALYNEQFF. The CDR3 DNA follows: TGTGCCAGCACCAAAAACCGGGACAGCGCATTATACAATGAGCAGTTCTTC.

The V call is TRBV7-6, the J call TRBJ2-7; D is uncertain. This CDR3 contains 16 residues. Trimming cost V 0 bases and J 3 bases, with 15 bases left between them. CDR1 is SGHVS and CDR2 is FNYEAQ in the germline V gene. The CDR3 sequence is CASSLAGREADYEQYF. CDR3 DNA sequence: TGTGCCAGCAGCTTAGCGGGTAGGGAAGCCGACTACGAGCAGTACTTC.

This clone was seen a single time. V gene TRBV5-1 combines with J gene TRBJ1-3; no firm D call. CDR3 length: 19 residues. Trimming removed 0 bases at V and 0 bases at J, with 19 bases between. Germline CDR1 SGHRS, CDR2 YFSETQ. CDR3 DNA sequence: TGCGCCAGCAGCTTGGATCTGAGTTTCAGGATTTCCTCTGGAAACACCATATATTTT. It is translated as CASSLDLSFRISSGNTIYF.

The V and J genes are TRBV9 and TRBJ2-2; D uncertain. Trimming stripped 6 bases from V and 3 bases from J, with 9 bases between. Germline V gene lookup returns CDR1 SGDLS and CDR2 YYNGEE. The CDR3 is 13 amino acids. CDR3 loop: CASKGRDTGELFF. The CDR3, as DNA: TGTGCCAGCAAAGGAAGGGACACCGGGGAGCTGTTTTTT.

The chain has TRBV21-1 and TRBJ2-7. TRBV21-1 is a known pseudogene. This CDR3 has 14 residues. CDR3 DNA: TGTGCCAGCAGCAAAGACTCGGGACCAAACGAGCAGTACTTC. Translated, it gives CASSKDSGPNEQYF.

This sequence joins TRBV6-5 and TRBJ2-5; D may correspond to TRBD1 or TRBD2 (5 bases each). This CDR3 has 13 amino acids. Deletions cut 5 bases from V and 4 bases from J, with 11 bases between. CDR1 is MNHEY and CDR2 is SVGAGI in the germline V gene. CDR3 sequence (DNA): TGTGCCAGCAGTGTACCTGGGGGAGAGACCCAGTACTTC. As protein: CASSVPGGETQYF.

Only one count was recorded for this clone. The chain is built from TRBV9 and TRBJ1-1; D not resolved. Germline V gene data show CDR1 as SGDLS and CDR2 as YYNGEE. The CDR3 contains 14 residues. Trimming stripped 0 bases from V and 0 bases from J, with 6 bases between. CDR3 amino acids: CASSVDIMNTEAFF. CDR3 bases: TGTGCCAGCAGCGTAGATATCATGAACACTGAAGCTTTCTTT.

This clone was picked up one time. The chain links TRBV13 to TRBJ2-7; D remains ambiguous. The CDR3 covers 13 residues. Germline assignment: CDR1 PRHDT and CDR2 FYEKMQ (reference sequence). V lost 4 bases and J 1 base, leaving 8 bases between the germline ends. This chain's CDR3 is CASSYGPSYEQYF. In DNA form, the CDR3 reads TGTGCCAGCAGCTACGGGCCTTCCTACGAGCAGTACTTC.